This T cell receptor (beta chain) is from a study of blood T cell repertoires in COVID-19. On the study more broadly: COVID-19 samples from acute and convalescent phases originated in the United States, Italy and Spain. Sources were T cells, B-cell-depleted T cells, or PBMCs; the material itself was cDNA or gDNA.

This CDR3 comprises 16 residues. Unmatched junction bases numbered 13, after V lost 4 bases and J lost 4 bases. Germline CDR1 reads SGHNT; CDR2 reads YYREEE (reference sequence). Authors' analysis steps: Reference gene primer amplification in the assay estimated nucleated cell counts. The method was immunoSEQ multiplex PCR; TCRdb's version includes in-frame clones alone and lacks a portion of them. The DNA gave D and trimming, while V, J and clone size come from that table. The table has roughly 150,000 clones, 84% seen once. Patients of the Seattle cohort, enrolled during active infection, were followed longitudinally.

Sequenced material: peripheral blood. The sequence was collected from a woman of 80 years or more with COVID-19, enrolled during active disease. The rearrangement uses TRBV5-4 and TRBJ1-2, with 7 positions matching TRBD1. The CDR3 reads CASSQLGQAGVYGYTF. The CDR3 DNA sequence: TGTGCCAGCAGCCAACTCGGACAGGCAGGGGTCTATGGCTACACCTTC. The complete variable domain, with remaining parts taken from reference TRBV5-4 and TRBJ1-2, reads ETGVTQSPTHLIKTRGQQVTLRCSSQSGHNTVSWYQQALGQGPQFIFQYYREEENGRGNFPPRFSGLQFPNYSSELNVNALELDDSALYLCASSQLGQAGVYGYTFGSGTRLTVV.